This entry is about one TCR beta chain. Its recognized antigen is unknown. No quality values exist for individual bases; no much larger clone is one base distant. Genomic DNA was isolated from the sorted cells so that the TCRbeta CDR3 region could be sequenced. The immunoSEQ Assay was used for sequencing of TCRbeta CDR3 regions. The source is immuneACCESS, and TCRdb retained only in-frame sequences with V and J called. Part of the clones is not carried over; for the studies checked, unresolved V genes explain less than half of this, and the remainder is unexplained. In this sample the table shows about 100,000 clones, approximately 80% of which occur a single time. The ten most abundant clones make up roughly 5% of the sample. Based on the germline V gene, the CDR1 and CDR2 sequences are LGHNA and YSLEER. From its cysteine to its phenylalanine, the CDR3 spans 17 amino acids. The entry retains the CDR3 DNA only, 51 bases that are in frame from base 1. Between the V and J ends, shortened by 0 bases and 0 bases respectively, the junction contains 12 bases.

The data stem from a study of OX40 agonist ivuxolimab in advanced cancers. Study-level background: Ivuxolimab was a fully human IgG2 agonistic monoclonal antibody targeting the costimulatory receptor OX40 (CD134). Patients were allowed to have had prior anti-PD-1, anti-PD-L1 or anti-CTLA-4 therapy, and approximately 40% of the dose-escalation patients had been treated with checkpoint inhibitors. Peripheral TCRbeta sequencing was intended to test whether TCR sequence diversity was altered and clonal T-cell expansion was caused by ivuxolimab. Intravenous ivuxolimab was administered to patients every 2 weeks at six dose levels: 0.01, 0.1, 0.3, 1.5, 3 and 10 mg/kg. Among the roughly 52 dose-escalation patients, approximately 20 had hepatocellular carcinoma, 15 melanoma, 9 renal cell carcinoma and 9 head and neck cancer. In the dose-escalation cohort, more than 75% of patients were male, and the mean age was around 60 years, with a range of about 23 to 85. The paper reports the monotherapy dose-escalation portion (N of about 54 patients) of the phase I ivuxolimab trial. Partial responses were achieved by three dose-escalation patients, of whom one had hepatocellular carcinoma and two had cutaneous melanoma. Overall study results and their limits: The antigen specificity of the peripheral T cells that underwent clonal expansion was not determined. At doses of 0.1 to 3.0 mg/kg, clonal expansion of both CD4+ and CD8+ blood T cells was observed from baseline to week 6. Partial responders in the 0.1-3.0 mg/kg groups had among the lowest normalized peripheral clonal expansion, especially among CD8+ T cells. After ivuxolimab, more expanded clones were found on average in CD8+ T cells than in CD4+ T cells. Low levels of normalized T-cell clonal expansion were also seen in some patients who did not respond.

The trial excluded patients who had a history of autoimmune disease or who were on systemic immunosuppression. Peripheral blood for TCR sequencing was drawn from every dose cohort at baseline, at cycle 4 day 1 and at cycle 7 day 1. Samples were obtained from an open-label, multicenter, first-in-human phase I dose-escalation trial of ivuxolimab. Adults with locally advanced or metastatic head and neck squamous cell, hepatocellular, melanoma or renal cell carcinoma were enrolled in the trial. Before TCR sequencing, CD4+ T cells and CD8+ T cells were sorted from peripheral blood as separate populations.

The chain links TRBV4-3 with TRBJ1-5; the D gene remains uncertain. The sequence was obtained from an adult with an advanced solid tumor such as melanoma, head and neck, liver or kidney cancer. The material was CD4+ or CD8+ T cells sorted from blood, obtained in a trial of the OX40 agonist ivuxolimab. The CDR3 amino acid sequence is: CASSQDGPPYSNQPQHF. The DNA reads TGCGCCAGCAGCCAAGACGGACCGCCGTATAGCAATCAGCCCCAGCATTTT.